This T cell receptor beta chain was profiled in a study of cytomegalovirus exposure and HLA in healthy donors. On this clone itself: Its specificity is not known.

The germline V and J ends were trimmed by 1 base and 3 bases, with 17 bases remaining between them. Germline lookup yields CDR1 KGHSH and CDR2 LQKENI. CDR3 length: 17 residues. General observations from the study: Sequencing artifact likely explains a cluster of highly shared sequence variants.

The PCR ran on 60 Vbeta and 13 Jbeta primers. Sequencing used immunoSEQ multiplex PCR; TCRdb keeps in-frame clones, though not all of them. The profile shows 150,000 or so clones, around three fifths of them singletons. This chain links TRBV18 with TRBJ2-3; a weak D match, TRBD2 (6 bases). The sequencing sample was made of PBMCs. This receptor was taken from a woman in her twenties or thirties in good health and CMV-seropositive. CDR3 sequence (DNA): TGTGCCAGCTCACCACGGAGGGGTAGTATAGGGACAGATACGCAGTATTTT. Translation: CASSPRRGSIGTDTQYF.